What follows are 13 T cell receptor beta chains derived from one specimen sequenced in a study of cytomegalovirus exposure and HLA in healthy donors. PCR employed 60 Vbeta and 13 Jbeta primers. Clones were read by immunoSEQ multiplex PCR, and TCRdb kept only the in-frame ones, dropping some. This table has 150,000 to 200,000 clones, roughly four fifths appearing once. The sample comprised PBMCs. The receptors shown here come from a man aged 45 to 65 in good health and CMV-seropositive.

The J gene is TRBJ2-3, the V gene TRBV29-1; TRBD2 matches 9 bases. CDR1 is SQVTM and CDR2 is ANQGSEA in the germline V gene. CDR3 length: 16 amino acids. V was clipped by 4 bases and J by 2 bases; unmatched bases: 10. CDR3 protein: CSVARAGTSNTDTQYF. The CDR3 DNA reads as TGCAGCGTTGCTAGGGCCGGGACTAGCAACACAGATACGCAGTATTTT.

V usage is TRBV9 and J usage is TRBJ2-2; D is possibly TRBD2 (5 bases). Per germline, CDR1 SGDLS and CDR2 YYNGEE. There are 15 residues in the CDR3. With 4 bases removed from V and 2 bases from J, the gap between germline ends came to 12 bases. The CDR3 DNA sequence: TGTGCCAGCAGCACCCGGACTTCCAACACCGGGGAGCTGTTTTTT. It encodes CASSTRTSNTGELFF.

This rearrangement joins TRBV7-3 to TRBJ2-1; tentatively, D is TRBD1 (5 bases). V shed 4 bases and J shed 5 bases, with 15 bases lying between them. This CDR3 contains 15 residues. Germline assignment: CDR1 SGHTA and CDR2 FQGTGA. The CDR3 nucleotides are TGTGCCAGCAGCTACGGCAGGGCCGAAAACAATGAGCAGTTCTTC. Protein: CASSYGRAENNEQFF.

The chain employs TRBV5-6 and TRBJ2-7; D is possibly TRBD2 (5 bases). Deletions cut 1 base from V and 2 bases from J, with 16 bases between. CDR1 SGHDT and CDR2 YYEEEE come from the germline V gene. The CDR3 is made up of 16 amino acids. CDR3: CASSLLDSHLAYEQYF. CDR3 sequence (DNA): TGTGCCAGCAGCTTGTTGGACTCCCACCTGGCCTACGAGCAGTACTTC. Full variable domain (rest looked up from reference TRBV5-6 and TRBJ2-7): DAGVTQSPTHLIKTRGQQVTLRCSPKSGHDTVSWYQQALGQGPQFIFQYYEEEERQRGNFPDRFSGHQFPNYSSELNVNALLLGDSALYLCASSLLDSHLAYEQYFGPGTRLTVT.

The chain couples TRBV27 to TRBJ2-5, with TRBD1 matching over 8 bases. The end of the DNA aligns better with TRBJ2-7, so the J call may be wrong. Germline V CDR1 and CDR2: MNHEY, SMNVEV (reference sequence). This CDR3 spans 17 amino acids. CDR3 nucleotide sequence: TGTGCCAGCAGTTTATCCCTCGGACAGGGAGGCTCCTACGAGCAGTACTTC. It codes for CASSLSLGQGGSYEQYF.

The chain has TRBV28 and TRBJ2-7, with D hard to call. Germline V gene lookup returns CDR1 MDHEN and CDR2 SYDVKM. V was trimmed by 2 bases and J by 0 bases, leaving 5 bases between them. There are 13 residues in the CDR3. The CDR3 sequence is CASSLPHSYEQYF. The CDR3 DNA is TGTGCCAGCAGTTTACCCCACTCCTACGAGCAGTACTTC.

The chain recombines TRBV9 with TRBJ2-2, with 7 bases matching TRBD1. Germline trimming cut 4 bases from V and 5 bases from J; bases unmatched to any gene: 5. The germline gives CDR1 SGDLS, CDR2 YYNGEE. The CDR3 consists of 14 residues. CDR3: CASSSSGGTGELFF. For the CDR3, the DNA is TGTGCCAGCAGCTCTTCAGGGGGAACCGGGGAGCTGTTTTTT.

J is TRBJ2-7 and V is TRBV11-2, with TRBD1 identical over 7 bases. With 4 bases clipped from V and 0 bases from J, the junction kept 9 bases outside the gene matches. CDR1 is SGHAT, CDR2 FQNNGV, per germline. The CDR3 sequence is 16 residues long. This CDR3 is CASSSGWDRSSYEQYF. The CDR3 DNA reads as TGTGCCAGCAGCTCTGGATGGGACAGAAGCTCCTACGAGCAGTACTTC.

The V gene is TRBV6-1, the J gene TRBJ2-5; 8 bases agree with TRBD1. This CDR3 is 14 amino acids long. Germline CDR1 and CDR2: MNHNS and SASEGT. The junction had 4 bases not matched to a gene; V was cut back by 5 bases and J by 2 bases. CDR3 coding DNA: TGTGCCAGCAGTTTAGACAGGGGACAAGAGACCCAGTACTTC. It codes for CASSLDRGQETQYF.

About this clone itself: The same CDR3 can be traced to other DNA sequences in this sample. The chain has TRBV9 and TRBJ1-2; D may be TRBD1 (5 bases). Trimming pared 2 bases from V and 5 bases from J, leaving 13 bases between. The germline CDR1 and CDR2 sequences are SGDLS and YYNGEE. The CDR3 runs 14 residues. CDR3 DNA: TGTGCCAGCAGCGTTGGCAGGGAAGGTTATGGCTACACCTTC. As protein: CASSVGREGYGYTF.

The rearrangement joins TRBV5-1 to TRBJ2-5; 7 nucleotides match TRBD2. Trimming at V came to 4 bases and at J to 4 bases, leaving 7 bases not matched to a gene. The CDR3 runs to 14 residues. Germline CDR1 SGHRS, CDR2 YFSETQ. This CDR3 reads CASSMAGGGETQYF. The DNA for the CDR3 is TGCGCCAGCAGCATGGCCGGCGGGGGAGAGACCCAGTACTTC.

With regard to this clone: Germline and junction disagree at one end, which may indicate a read error. V and J are TRBV20-1 and TRBJ1-2; a weak D match, TRBD1 (5 bases). This CDR3 has 8 amino acids. Germline V CDR1 and CDR2: DFQATT, SNEGSKA (reference sequence). The CDR3: CSVLDRYF. The CDR3 coding sequence is TGCAGTGTGCTTGACAGATACTTC.

The chain links TRBV19 to TRBJ1-3, with 8 positions matching TRBD1. Germline V CDR1 and CDR2: LNHDA, SQIVND (reference sequence). Germline trimming cut 7 bases from V and 0 bases from J; bases unmatched to any gene: 11. The CDR3 contains 17 residues. CDR3 protein: CASKMRAGTGSGNTIYF. As DNA, the CDR3 is TGTGCCAGTAAAATGAGGGCTGGGACAGGCTCTGGAAACACCATATATTTT.